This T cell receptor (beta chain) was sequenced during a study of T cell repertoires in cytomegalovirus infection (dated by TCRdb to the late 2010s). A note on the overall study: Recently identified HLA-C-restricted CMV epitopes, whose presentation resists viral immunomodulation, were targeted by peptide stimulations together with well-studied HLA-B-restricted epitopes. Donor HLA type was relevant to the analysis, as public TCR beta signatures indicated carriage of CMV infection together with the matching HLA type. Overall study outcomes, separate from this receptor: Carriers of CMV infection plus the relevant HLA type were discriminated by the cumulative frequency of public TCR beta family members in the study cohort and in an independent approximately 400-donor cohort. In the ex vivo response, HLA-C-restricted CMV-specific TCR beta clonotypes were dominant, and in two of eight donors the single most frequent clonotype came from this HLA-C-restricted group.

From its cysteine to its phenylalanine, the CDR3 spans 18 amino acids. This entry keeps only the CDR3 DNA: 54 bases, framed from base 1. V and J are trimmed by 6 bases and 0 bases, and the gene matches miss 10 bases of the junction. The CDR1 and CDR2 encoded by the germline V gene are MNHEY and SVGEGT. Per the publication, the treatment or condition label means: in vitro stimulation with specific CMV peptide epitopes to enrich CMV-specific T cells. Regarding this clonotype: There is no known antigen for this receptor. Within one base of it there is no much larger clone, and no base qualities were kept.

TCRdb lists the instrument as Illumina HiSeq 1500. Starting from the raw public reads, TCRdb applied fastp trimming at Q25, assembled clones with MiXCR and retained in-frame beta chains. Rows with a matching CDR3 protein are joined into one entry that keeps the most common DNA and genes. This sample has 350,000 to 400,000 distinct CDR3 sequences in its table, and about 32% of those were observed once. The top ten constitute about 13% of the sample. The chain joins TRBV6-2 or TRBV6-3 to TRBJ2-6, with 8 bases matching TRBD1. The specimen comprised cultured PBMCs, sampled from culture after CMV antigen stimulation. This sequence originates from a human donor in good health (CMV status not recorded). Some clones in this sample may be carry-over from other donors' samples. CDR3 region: CASRRPGTGLSGANVLTF. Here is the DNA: TGTGCCAGCAGGCGACCCGGGACAGGTCTCTCTGGGGCCAACGTCCTGACTTTC.